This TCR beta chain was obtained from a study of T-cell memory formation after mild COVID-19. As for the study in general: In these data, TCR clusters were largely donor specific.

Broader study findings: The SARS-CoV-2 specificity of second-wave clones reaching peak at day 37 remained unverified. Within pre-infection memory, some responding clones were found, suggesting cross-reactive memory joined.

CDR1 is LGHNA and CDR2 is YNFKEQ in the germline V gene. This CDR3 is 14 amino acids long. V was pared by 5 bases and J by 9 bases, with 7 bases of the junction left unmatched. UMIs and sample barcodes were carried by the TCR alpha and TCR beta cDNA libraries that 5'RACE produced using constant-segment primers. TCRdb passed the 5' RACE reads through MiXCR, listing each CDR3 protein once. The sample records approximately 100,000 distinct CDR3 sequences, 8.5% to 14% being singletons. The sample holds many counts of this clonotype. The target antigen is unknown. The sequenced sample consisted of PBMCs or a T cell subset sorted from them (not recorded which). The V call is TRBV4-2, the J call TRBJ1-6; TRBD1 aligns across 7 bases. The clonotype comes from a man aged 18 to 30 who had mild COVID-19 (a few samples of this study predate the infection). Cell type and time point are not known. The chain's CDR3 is CASSAEGAGSPLHF. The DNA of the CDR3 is TGTGCCAGCAGCGCAGAGGGGGCAGGTTCACCCCTCCACTTT.